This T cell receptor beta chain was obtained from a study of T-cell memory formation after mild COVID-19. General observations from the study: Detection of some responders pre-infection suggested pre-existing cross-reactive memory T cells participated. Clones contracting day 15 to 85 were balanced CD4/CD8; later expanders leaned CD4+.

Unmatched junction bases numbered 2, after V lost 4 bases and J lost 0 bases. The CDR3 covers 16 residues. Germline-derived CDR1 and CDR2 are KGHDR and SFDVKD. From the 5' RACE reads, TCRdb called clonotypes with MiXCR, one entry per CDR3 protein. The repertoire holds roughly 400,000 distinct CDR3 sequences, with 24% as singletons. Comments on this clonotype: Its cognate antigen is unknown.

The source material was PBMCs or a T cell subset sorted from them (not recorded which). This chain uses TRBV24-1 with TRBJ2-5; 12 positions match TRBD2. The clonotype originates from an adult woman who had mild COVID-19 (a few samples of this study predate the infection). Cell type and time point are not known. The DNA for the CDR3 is TGTGCCACCAGTGAAGCTAGCGGGAGGGACCAAGAGACCCAGTACTTC. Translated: CATSEASGRDQETQYF.